Below are 29 T cell receptor beta chains sequenced from a single sample in a study of cytomegalovirus exposure and HLA in healthy donors. PCR used 60 Vbeta primers and 13 Jbeta primers. Clones were sequenced by immunoSEQ multiplex PCR, and TCRdb holds only the in-frame ones, with some missing. The sample records tens of thousands of clones, roughly 75% being singletons. The material sequenced was PBMCs. These receptors were collected from a man aged 30 to 39 in good health and CMV-seropositive.

V usage is TRBV29-1 and J usage is TRBJ1-5, with D unresolved. Germline CDR1 and CDR2: SQVTM and ANQGSEA. CDR3 length: 12 amino acids. Trimming took off 4 bases at V and 5 bases at J, with 9 bases between the two ends. The CDR3 protein is CSVGGGDQPQHF. In DNA, the CDR3 is TGCAGCGTTGGTGGCGGAGATCAGCCCCAGCATTTT. Filled out from reference TRBV29-1 and TRBJ1-5, the complete variable domain reads SAVISQKPSRDICQRGTSLTIQCQVDSQVTMMFWYRQQPGQSLTLIATANQGSEATYESGFVIDKFPISRPNLTFSTLTVSNMSPEDSSIYLCSVGGGDQPQHFGDGTRLSIL.

The chain couples TRBV28 to TRBJ1-5, with a possible D match to TRBD1 (6 bases). The V end was cut by 8 bases, the J end by 5 bases, with 16 bases between. The CDR3 is made up of 14 amino acids. CDR1 is MDHEN, CDR2 SYDVKM, per germline. In DNA, the CDR3 is TGTGCCAGCTTCGGGCCGGACAGCCATCAGCCCCAGCATTTT. Amino acids: CASFGPDSHQPQHF.

A few counts support this clone. This chain links TRBV5-4 with TRBJ1-1, with D hard to call. Trimming removed 0 bases from V and 4 bases from J, with 7 bases in between. From germline, CDR1 is SGHNT and CDR2 YYREEE (reference sequence). This CDR3 region has 13 residues. The CDR3 protein is CASSLGAATEAFF. CDR3 coding DNA: TGTGCCAGCAGCTTGGGGGCAGCCACTGAAGCTTTCTTT.

This clone came up a few times. The chain combines TRBV27 with TRBJ2-7; the D is unclear. CDR3 length equals 15 residues. V was clipped by 0 bases and J by 6 bases, with 15 bases between them. Germline loops: CDR1 MNHEY, CDR2 SMNVEV (reference sequence). The CDR3 DNA follows: TGTGCCAGCAGTTTATCGTACGGGTCGGGTGGCGAGCAGTACTTC. Translated: CASSLSYGSGGEQYF.

CDR3 in amino acids: CASSLGIGASGGALGLYF. The CDR3 nucleotides are TGTGCCAGCAGCTTGGGAATTGGGGCTAGCGGGGGGGCGCTGGGACTGTACTTC. The chain uses TRBV5-6 and TRBJ2-7, with 12 nucleotides matching TRBD2. V gave up 0 bases and J gave up 12 bases; unmatched junction bases: 19. CDR3 length equals 18 residues. CDR1 SGHDT and CDR2 YYEEEE come from the germline V gene.

This clone was picked up a small number of times. This chain's CDR3 is CATSRGGDTGELFF. The CDR3 nucleotides are TGTGCCACCAGCAGAGGCGGGGACACCGGGGAGCTGTTTTTT. This sequence joins TRBV15 and TRBJ2-2; a weak D match, TRBD2 (6 bases). CDR3 size: 14 residues. Germline V gives CDR1 LNHNV, CDR2 YYDKDF (reference sequence). Trimming shortened V by 1 base and J by 3 bases, and 6 bases separated the two germline ends.

The chain combines TRBV19 with TRBJ1-1; D unresolved. The V gene's germline CDR1 is LNHDA and CDR2 SQIVND (reference sequence). This CDR3 has 15 amino acids. V lost 4 bases to trimming and J lost 0 bases, with 12 bases between them. In nucleotides, the CDR3 is TGTGCCAGTAGTACCGGACTGATTATGAACACTGAAGCTTTCTTT. Its protein is CASSTGLIMNTEAFF.

This clone was counted a few times. The chain recombines TRBV5-1 with TRBJ1-3, with 7 nucleotides matching TRBD1. V gave up 0 bases and J gave up 8 bases; unmatched junction bases: 5. The germline V gene has CDR1 SGHRS and CDR2 YFSETQ. The CDR3 consists of 14 residues. The CDR3 coding sequence is TGCGCCAGCAGCTTGGGTAGGGGGCCGGACACCATATATTTT. Translated: CASSLGRGPDTIYF. The full variable domain, with the rest looked up from reference TRBV5-1 and TRBJ1-3, is KAGVTQTPRYLIKTRGQQVTLSCSPISGHRSVSWYQQTPGQGLQFLFEYFSETQRNKGNFPGRFSGRQFSNSRSEMNVSTLELGDSALYLCASSLGRGPDTIYFGEGSWLTVV.

The J gene is TRBJ2-3, the V gene TRBV29-1; 7 bases agree with TRBD2. The germline CDR1 and CDR2 sequences are SQVTM and ANQGSEA. V lost 7 bases, J lost 1 base, and 8 bases stayed unmatched. This CDR3 has 14 amino acids. CDR3 sequence (DNA): TGCAGCGCCAACGGGGCGGGGGGCACAGATACGCAGTATTTT. Its protein is CSANGAGGTDTQYF.

The chain joins TRBV19 to TRBJ1-1; the D is unclear. The CDR3 covers 15 residues. V lost 4 bases and J 1 base, leaving 13 bases between the germline ends. The germline CDR1 and CDR2 sequences are LNHDA and SQIVND (reference sequence). The CDR3 sequence is CASSTTGLRNTEAFF. CDR3 sequence (DNA): TGTGCCAGTAGTACCACGGGTCTGAGGAACACTGAAGCTTTCTTT. The full variable domain, completed using reference TRBV19 and TRBJ1-1, is DGGITQSPKYLFRKEGQNVTLSCEQNLNHDAMYWYRQDPGQGLRLIYYSQIVNDFQKGDIAEGYSVSREKKESFPLTVTSAQKNPTAFYLCASSTTGLRNTEAFFGQGTRLTVV.

The chain employs TRBV6-6 and TRBJ2-2; 8 nucleotides line up with TRBD1. Germline-derived CDR1 and CDR2 are MNHNY and SVGAGI (reference sequence). With V trimmed by 6 bases and J by 7 bases, 13 bases remained unmatched. The CDR3 sequence is 16 residues long. The CDR3 sequence: CASRVDRGRDGGELFF. DNA for the CDR3: TGTGCCAGCAGGGTCGACAGGGGACGCGATGGCGGGGAGCTGTTTTTT.

The V call is TRBV30, the J call TRBJ1-2, with D unresolved. V was cut by 5 bases and J by 8 bases, with 15 bases left in between. This CDR3 contains 12 residues. Looked up from germline, CDR1 is GTSNPN and CDR2 is SVGIG (reference sequence). This chain's CDR3 is CAWVGQRRGYTF. The CDR3 region has the DNA TGTGCCTGGGTGGGTCAGCGTCGCGGCTACACCTTC.

The rearrangement joins TRBV7-2 to TRBJ2-2, with D perhaps TRBD2 (5 bases). The germline CDR1 and CDR2 sequences are SGHTA and FQGNSA. V was trimmed by 5 bases and J by 4 bases, leaving 17 bases between them. This CDR3 is 16 amino acids long. The CDR3 reads CASSVSALTRTGELFF. DNA for the CDR3: TGTGCCAGCAGCGTTAGCGCCCTTACTCGCACCGGGGAGCTGTTTTTT.

The chain combines TRBV5-1 with TRBJ2-2; D may be TRBD1 (6 bases). Germline loops: CDR1 SGHRS, CDR2 YFSETQ. With 0 bases removed from V and 5 bases from J, the gap between germline ends came to 14 bases. This CDR3 spans 16 amino acids. The CDR3 DNA sequence: TGCGCCAGCAGCTTGGCCGACAAGAGGGGGACCGGGGAGCTGTTTTTT. Translating gives CASSLADKRGTGELFF.

The chain is built from TRBV27 and TRBJ1-5; D unclear. The CDR3 extends over 15 amino acids. In germline, CDR1 is MNHEY, CDR2 SMNVEV (reference sequence). Trimming pared 5 bases from V and 0 bases from J, leaving 11 bases between. Written as DNA, the CDR3 is TGTGCCAGCAGTGGCAGATTTAATAGCAATCAGCCCCAGCATTTT. It specifies CASSGRFNSNQPQHF.

V and J are TRBV7-2 and TRBJ1-1; D is undetermined. The CDR3 spans 12 residues. Germline values: CDR1 SGHTA, CDR2 FQGNSA. Trimming removed 5 bases from V and 10 bases from J, with 14 bases in between. The chain's CDR3 is CASSHRPEVAFF. The CDR3 DNA reads as TGTGCCAGCAGCCATCGACCAGAGGTAGCTTTCTTT.

The genes are TRBV7-2 and TRBJ2-7; maybe TRBD2 (6 bases). In germline, CDR1 is SGHTA, CDR2 FQGNSA. V gave up 3 bases and J gave up 2 bases, with 11 bases separating them. This CDR3 is built from 14 residues. The chain's CDR3 is CASSFEGGPYEQYF. The DNA for the CDR3 is TGTGCCAGCAGCTTTGAGGGAGGCCCCTACGAGCAGTACTTC. Looking up the rest from reference TRBV7-2 and TRBJ2-7 gives the full variable domain: GAGVSQSPSNKVTEKGKDVELRCDPISGHTALYWYRQSLGQGLEFLIYFQGNSAPDKSGLPSDRFSAERTGGSVSTLTIQRTQQEDSAVYLCASSFEGGPYEQYFGPGTRLTVT.

The chain recombines TRBV9 with TRBJ2-1; tentative D call: TRBD1 (6 bases). The V end lost 3 bases, the J end lost 4 bases, and 14 bases lay between the germline ends. The CDR3 loop spans 15 amino acids. Germline V lookup: CDR1 SGDLS, CDR2 YYNGEE. The CDR3 spells CASSGPRDIYNEQFF. CDR3 sequence (DNA): TGTGCCAGCAGCGGACCCCGGGACATATACAATGAGCAGTTCTTC.

This chain uses TRBV11-1 with TRBJ1-5; 8 bases line up with TRBD1. Germline lookup yields CDR1 SGHAT and CDR2 FQDESV (reference sequence). CDR3 length equals 16 residues. V was pared by 5 bases and J by 2 bases, with 8 bases of the junction left unmatched. In DNA form, the CDR3 reads TGTGCCAGCAGCAACCGGCAGGGGGCAGGCAATCAGCCCCAGCATTTT. Amino acid sequence: CASSNRQGAGNQPQHF. The whole variable domain, remainder taken from reference TRBV11-1 and TRBJ1-5, is EAEVAQSPRYKITEKSQAVAFWCDPISGHATLYWYRQILGQGPELLVQFQDESVVDDSQLPKDRFSAERLKGVDSTLKIQPAELGDSAMYLCASSNRQGAGNQPQHFGDGTRLSIL.

V gene TRBV7-4 combines with J gene TRBJ2-7; D ambiguous. V shed 5 bases and J shed 1 base, with 12 bases lying between them. The CDR3 spans 14 residues. CDR1 and CDR2 from the germline V gene are SGHVT and SQSDAQ. The CDR3 reads CASSLRFCSYEQYF. The CDR3 nucleotides are TGTGCCAGCAGCCTTCGTTTTTGTTCCTACGAGCAGTACTTC.

This clone was recorded once. The rearrangement joins TRBV18 to TRBJ2-7; TRBD1 might be the D (5 bases). Germline V gene lookup returns CDR1 KGHSH and CDR2 LQKENI. This CDR3 is built from 13 residues. V dropped 3 bases and J dropped 3 bases, with 9 bases sitting between them. DNA of the CDR3: TGTGCCAGCTCACCCTCCGACAGCTACGAGCAGTACTTC. Its translation: CASSPSDSYEQYF.

Written as DNA, the CDR3 is TGTGCCAGCAGCCCTTCCCCGGGAGTGGGATACGAGCAGTACTTC. Its protein is CASSPSPGVGYEQYF. This chain links TRBV4-2 with TRBJ2-7, with a weak D call TRBD2 (6 bases). Trimming pared 4 bases from V and 4 bases from J, leaving 17 bases between. From germline, CDR1 is LGHNA and CDR2 YNFKEQ. This CDR3 contains 15 residues.

DNA for the CDR3: TGTGCCATCAGTGACCACGAGGGCCAGTACTTC. Its protein is CAISDHEGQYF. The chain employs TRBV10-3 and TRBJ2-5; D possibly corresponds to TRBD2 (5 bases). CDR1 is ENHRY, CDR2 SYGVKD, per germline. The CDR3 contains 11 residues. The germline V and J ends were trimmed by 3 bases and 10 bases, with 9 bases remaining between them.

The chain carries TRBV9 and TRBJ1-1; TRBD1 might be the D (6 bases). The CDR3 has 14 amino acids. Trimming took 0 bases from V and 4 from J, leaving 10 bases between them. The germline gives CDR1 SGDLS, CDR2 YYNGEE. The DNA for the CDR3 is TGTGCCAGCAGCGTAGTCGGCAGGGGCACTGAAGCTTTCTTT. Its protein product is CASSVVGRGTEAFF.

The rearrangement joins TRBV5-4 to TRBJ1-2; D may be TRBD1 (6 bases). Trimming took off 7 bases at V and 4 bases at J, with 11 bases between the two ends. The CDR3 is 12 amino acids. In germline, CDR1 is SGHNT, CDR2 YYREEE (reference sequence). In DNA form, the CDR3 reads TGTGCCAGCTCTGGGGGCGCCTATGGCTACACCTTC. This encodes CASSGGAYGYTF.

The chain recombines TRBV28 with TRBJ1-5, with 12 bases lining up with TRBD1. After removal of 8 bases from V and 7 bases from J, the junction contained 9 bases not matched to a gene. The length of the CDR3 is 15 residues. CDR1 MDHEN and CDR2 SYDVKM come from the germline V gene. DNA of the CDR3: TGTGCCAGCGGGGACAGGGGGCGAGCTGGGCAGCCCCAGCATTTT. Translating gives CASGDRGRAGQPQHF. The whole variable domain, remainder taken from reference TRBV28 and TRBJ1-5, is DVKVTQSSRYLVKRTGEKVFLECVQDMDHENMFWYRQDPGLGLRLIYFSYDVKMKEKGDIPEGYSVSREKKERFSLILESASTNQTSMYLCASGDRGRAGQPQHFGDGTRLSIL.

V and J are TRBV5-6 and TRBJ1-2; D might be TRBD1 (5 bases). The CDR3 is 15 residues long. CDR1 and CDR2 from the germline V gene are SGHDT and YYEEEE. With 1 base removed from V and 7 bases from J, the gap between germline ends came to 17 bases. The CDR3 sequence: CASSLSSRAPGGYTF. CDR3 nucleotide sequence: TGTGCCAGCAGCTTGTCTTCCAGGGCCCCCGGTGGCTACACCTTC.

The table lists this clone with a count of one. CDR3 in amino acids: CASSSLAGTQYF. CDR3 nucleotides: TGTGCCAGCAGTTCACTAGCAGGTACGCAGTATTTT. The rearrangement joins TRBV27 to TRBJ2-3; D is perhaps TRBD2 (6 bases). The germline V and J ends were trimmed by 4 bases and 8 bases, with 10 bases remaining between them. Germline V CDR1 and CDR2: MNHEY, SMNVEV (reference sequence). The CDR3 length is 12 residues.

This clone has more than one count but fewer than ten. This chain uses TRBV5-6 with TRBJ1-5, with 10 bases matching TRBD1. CDR3 length equals 17 residues. CDR1 and CDR2 from the germline V gene are SGHDT and YYEEEE. Losses at the gene ends were 0 bases for V and 7 bases for J; bases not matched to a gene: 10. DNA for the CDR3: TGTGCCAGCAGCTTGGCGCGCGACAGGGGGCCTGGGCAGCCCCAGCATTTT. This encodes CASSLARDRGPGQPQHF.